The rows below give T cell receptor beta chains drawn from one sample of a study of T-cell memory formation after mild COVID-19. A single record per CDR3 protein comes from TCRdb applying MiXCR to the 5' RACE reads. Among hundreds of thousands of distinct CDR3 sequences listed, around 20% were seen once. The sequencing input was PBMCs or a T cell subset sorted from them (not recorded which). Every receptor here comes from a man aged 18 to 30 who had mild COVID-19 (a few samples of this study predate the infection). Cell type and time point are not known. Each CDR3 is given with its conserved first and last residue. The D gene is left open where the match is weak. Size tells how often a clone was seen (once, few, many) or the class of an expanded clone, and some rows leave it out.

TRBJ2-3 | TRBV7-2 | . | . | TGTGCCAGCAGCTTCAGTGATCGCACAGATACGCAGTATTTT | CASSFSDRTDTQYF
TRBJ2-5 | TRBV7-2 | few | TRBD2 | TGTGCCAGCAGCTTTCAGCGGGGGGAGATGGAGACCCAGTACTTC | CASSFQRGEMETQYF
TRBJ2-3 | TRBV15 | few | TRBD2 | TGTGCCACCAGCTCCGGGACTAGCGGTAGCACAGATACGCAGTATTTT | CATSSGTSGSTDTQYF
TRBJ1-6 | TRBV6-6 | . | TRBD1 | TGTGCCAGCAGCCTACATGGGGACAGGGCGTTTGGTTCACCCCTCCACTTT | CASSLHGDRAFGSPLHF
TRBJ2-3 | TRBV4-1 | . | TRBD1 | TGCGCCAGCAGCGCGACAGGGGCGGCAGATACGCAGTATTTT | CASSATGAADTQYF
TRBJ2-3 | TRBV4-2 | . | TRBD2 | TGTGCCAGCAGCCGGCTACTAGCGGGGGGGCCTGATACGCAGTATTTT | CASSRLLAGGPDTQYF
TRBJ2-6 | TRBV29-1 | . | . | TGCAGCGTTGTCTCGGGCTCTGGGGCCAACGTCCTGACTTTC | CSVVSGSGANVLTF
TRBJ2-1 | TRBV12-3/TRBV12-4 | few | TRBD2 | TGTGCCAGCACCCAGGAGGTAGCGGGGGTGATCGAGCAGTTCTTC | CASTQEVAGVIEQFF
TRBJ1-5 | TRBV10-3 | . | TRBD1 | TGTGCCATCAGTCCGGGACAGGTGAATAGCAATCAGCCCCAGCATTTT | CAISPGQVNSNQPQHF
TRBJ2-2 | TRBV12-3/TRBV12-4 | . | . | TGTGCCAGCAGCCGGGAGTTCAGGGGCACCGGGGAGCTGTTTTTT | CASSREFRGTGELFF
TRBJ2-3 | TRBV7-9 | . | TRBD1 | TGTGCCAGCAGCTTAACAGGGGAACTCACAGATACGCAGTATTTT | CASSLTGELTDTQYF
TRBJ2-7 | TRBV6-5 | . | . | TGTGCCAGCAGTTACGGGGAGGCCTACGAGCAGTACTTC | CASSYGEAYEQYF
TRBJ2-2 | TRBV10-3 | . | . | TGTGCCATCAGTGAGTCGATAGTGGCCGGGGAGCTGTTTTTT | CAISESIVAGELFF
TRBJ1-1 | TRBV4-1 | few | . | TGCGCCAGCAGCCAAGGACCACTTATGAACACTGAAGCTTTCTTT | CASSQGPLMNTEAFF
TRBJ1-1 | TRBV24-1 | . | . | TGTGCCACCAGTGTGGGGACTGAAGCTTTCTTT | CATSVGTEAFF
TRBJ1-5 | TRBV4-1 | . | . | TGCGCCAGCAGCCAAGGGGGCAGGGATCAGCCCCAGCATTTT | CASSQGGRDQPQHF
TRBJ1-1 | TRBV16 | . | . | TGTGCCAGCAGCTGGGGCCTGAACACTGAAGCTTTCTTT | CASSWGLNTEAFF
TRBJ2-1 | TRBV24-1 | few | TRBD1 | TGTGCCACCATGGGACAGGGGACGGATGAGCAGTTCTTC | CATMGQGTDEQFF
TRBJ1-6 | TRBV20-1 | few | . | TGCAGTGCTAGTAAGGGGTCAGGGGCAGTGTCACCCCTCCACTTT | CSASKGSGAVSPLHF
TRBJ2-3 | TRBV5-1 | few | TRBD2 | TGCGCCAGCAGCTCCGGCACTAGCGGGGGGGCAGATACGCAGTATTTT | CASSSGTSGGADTQYF
TRBJ2-1 | TRBV7-9 | . | TRBD1 | TGTGCCAGCAGCTCCTCAGGGGGCCTCTACAATGAGCAGTTCTTC | CASSSSGGLYNEQFF
TRBJ1-6 | TRBV7-9 | . | . | TGTGCCAGCAGCCCCCAGGGGTTGAATTCACCCCTCCACTTT | CASSPQGLNSPLHF
TRBJ1-2 | TRBV7-3 | few | . | TGTGCCAGCAGCTGGAACAGGAGGTCAAGGCATGGCTACACCTTC | CASSWNRRSRHGYTF
TRBJ2-3 | TRBV18 | few | . | TGTGCCAGCTCACCAGGACAGCCCCGCACAGATACGCAGTATTTT | CASSPGQPRTDTQYF